This T cell receptor beta chain emerged from a study of cytomegalovirus exposure and HLA in healthy donors. The PCR used 60 Vbeta and 13 Jbeta primers. The repertoire was sequenced with immunoSEQ multiplex PCR; TCRdb's copy has only in-frame clones and lacks some. The sample records 150,000 to 200,000 clones, roughly 80% being singletons. Trimming shortened V by 1 base and J by 6 bases, and 11 bases separated the two germline ends. The CDR3 runs 15 residues. Germline CDR1 SGHRS, CDR2 YFSETQ. The sample taken for sequencing was PBMCs. The receptor was derived from a woman in her twenties or thirties in good health and CMV-seropositive. The chain combines TRBV5-1 with TRBJ1-6; D gene ambiguous. The CDR3 protein is CASSLTGNTNSPLHF. The CDR3 region has the DNA TGCGCCAGCAGCTTGACCGGGAACACTAATTCACCCCTCCACTTT.